The present T cell receptor (beta chain) was sequenced within a study of blood T cell repertoires in COVID-19. Study overall: Some COVID-19 samples were acute and others convalescent; all came from the United States, Italy and Spain. Sample material is recorded as cDNA or gDNA derived from T cells, B-cell-depleted T cells, or PBMCs.

Original processing notes: Nucleated cell number was recorded as an estimate derived from reference gene primer amplification. The method was immunoSEQ multiplex PCR; TCRdb's version includes in-frame clones alone and lacks a portion of them. D and trimming come from the DNA, and the V and J calls and clone size come from that table. The sample has 90,000 to 150,000 clones, 80% to 90% seen once; the top ten hold 0.88%. This receptor was taken from a woman aged 50 to 60 with active or convalescent COVID-19. The sequenced material came from peripheral blood.

CDR3 in DNA: TGTGCCAGCAGCTCCGCAGGACAGGGTCTCTTGGGCGTTGAAAAACTGTTTTTT. This gives the protein CASSSAGQGLLGVEKLFF. The genes are TRBV7-9 and TRBJ1-4; 8 nucleotides align to TRBD1. Germline-derived CDR1 and CDR2 are SEHNR and FQNEAQ (reference sequence). V was pared by 4 bases and J by 7 bases, with 17 bases of the junction left unmatched. This CDR3 region has 18 residues.